This T cell receptor (beta chain) was recovered during a study of blood T cell repertoires in COVID-19. Overall study: Acute and convalescent COVID-19 samples came from the United States, Italy and Spain.

Trimming shortened V by 4 bases and J by 6 bases, and 16 bases separated the two germline ends. This CDR3 spans 14 amino acids. Germline values: CDR1 SGDLS, CDR2 YYNGEE. Generated by immunoSEQ multiplex PCR, the TCRdb table keeps only in-frame clones and is missing some. The profile covers fewer than 250,000 clones, with about 85% appearing a single time and about 1.8% taken by the ten largest. The source is a man between 65 and 79 years old with acute or convalescent COVID-19. V usage is TRBV9 and J usage is TRBJ2-5; maybe TRBD2 (6 bases). The specimen was peripheral blood. The CDR3 region has the DNA TGTGCCAGCAGCCGTGGGGAGGCCGCCAAGACCCAGTACTTC. This codes for CASSRGEAAKTQYF.